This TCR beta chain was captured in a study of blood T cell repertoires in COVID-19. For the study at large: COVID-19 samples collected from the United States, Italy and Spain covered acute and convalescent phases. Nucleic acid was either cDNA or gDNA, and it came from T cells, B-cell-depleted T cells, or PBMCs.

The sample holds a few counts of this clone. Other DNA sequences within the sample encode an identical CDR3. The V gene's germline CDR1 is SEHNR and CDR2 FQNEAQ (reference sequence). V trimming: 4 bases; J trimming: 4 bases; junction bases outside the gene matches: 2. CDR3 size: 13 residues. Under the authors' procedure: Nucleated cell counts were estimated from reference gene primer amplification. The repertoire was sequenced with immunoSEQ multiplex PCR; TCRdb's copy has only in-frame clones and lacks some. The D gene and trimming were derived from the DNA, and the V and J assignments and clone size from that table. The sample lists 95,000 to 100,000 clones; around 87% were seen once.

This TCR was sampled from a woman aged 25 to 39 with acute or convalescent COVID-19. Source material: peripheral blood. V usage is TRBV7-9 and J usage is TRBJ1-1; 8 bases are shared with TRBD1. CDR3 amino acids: CASSYDRGTEAFF. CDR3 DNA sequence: TGTGCCAGCAGCTACGACAGGGGCACTGAAGCTTTCTTT.